The T cell receptor beta chain described here comes from a study of beta chain features in type 1 diabetes. The isolated RNA, all of it, was reverse transcribed, so expressed TCRB transcripts were what got sequenced. The table came from immunoSEQ multiplex PCR; TCRdb's copy has only in-frame clones and leaves some out. The sample lists around 250,000 clones; 25% to 30% were seen once. General study results and limits: TCRB repertoires of naive, central memory and Treg cells appeared more similar among patients than among healthy donors.

This clone has more than one count but fewer than ten. The antigen is unknown. This TCR derives from a man in his thirties or forties in good health. Sequenced: central memory CD4+ T cells from blood.

CDR3: CASSFKYEQYF. In nucleotides, the CDR3 is TGTGCCAGCAGCTTTAAGTACGAGCAGTACTTC. The J gene is TRBJ2-7, the V gene TRBV7-2, with D hard to call. Germline CDR1 SGHTA, CDR2 FQGNSA. This CDR3 contains 11 residues. The V end was cut by 3 bases, the J end by 4 bases, with 4 bases between.